This T cell receptor beta chain stems from a study of blood T cell repertoires in COVID-19. About the research overall: Researchers got acute and convalescent COVID-19 samples from the United States, Italy and Spain.

Germline CDR1 and CDR2: SNHLY and FYNNEI. This CDR3 region has 12 residues. V was pared by 2 bases and J by 9 bases, with 11 bases between. The table came from immunoSEQ multiplex PCR; TCRdb's copy has only in-frame clones and leaves some out. Found here are over 85,000 clones, 65% to 90% of them singletons; the top ten hold more than 7%. The sample holds one count of this clone. The sample consisted of peripheral blood. The sequence was obtained from a man aged 55 to 70 with acute or convalescent COVID-19. The chain has TRBV2 and TRBJ2-7, with D tentatively TRBD2 (7 bases). The CDR3 nucleotides are TGTGCCAGCAGTGAATGGGGGGGCGGGCAGTACTTC. This gives the protein CASSEWGGGQYF.